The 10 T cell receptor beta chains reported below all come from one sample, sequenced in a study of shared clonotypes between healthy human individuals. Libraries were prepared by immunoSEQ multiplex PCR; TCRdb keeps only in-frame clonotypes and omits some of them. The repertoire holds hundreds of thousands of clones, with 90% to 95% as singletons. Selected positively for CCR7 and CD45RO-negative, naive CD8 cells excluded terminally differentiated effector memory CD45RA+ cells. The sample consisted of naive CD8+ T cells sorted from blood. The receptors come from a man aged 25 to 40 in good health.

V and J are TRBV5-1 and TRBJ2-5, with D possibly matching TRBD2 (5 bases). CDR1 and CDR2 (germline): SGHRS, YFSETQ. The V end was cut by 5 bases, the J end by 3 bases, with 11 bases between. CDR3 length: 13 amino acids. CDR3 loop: CASRWPREETQYF. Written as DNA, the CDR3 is TGCGCCAGCAGGTGGCCGAGGGAAGAGACCCAGTACTTC. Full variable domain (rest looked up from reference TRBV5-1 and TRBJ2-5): KAGVTQTPRYLIKTRGQQVTLSCSPISGHRSVSWYQQTPGQGLQFLFEYFSETQRNKGNFPGRFSGRQFSNSRSEMNVSTLELGDSALYLCASRWPREETQYFGPGTRLLVL.

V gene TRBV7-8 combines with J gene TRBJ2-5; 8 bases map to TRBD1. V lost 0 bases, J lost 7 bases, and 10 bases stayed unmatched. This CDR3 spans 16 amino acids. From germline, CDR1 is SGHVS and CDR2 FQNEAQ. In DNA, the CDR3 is TGTGCCAGCAGCTTAGCTGGCAGGGGGCCTTTGAGGACCCAGTACTTC. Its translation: CASSLAGRGPLRTQYF.

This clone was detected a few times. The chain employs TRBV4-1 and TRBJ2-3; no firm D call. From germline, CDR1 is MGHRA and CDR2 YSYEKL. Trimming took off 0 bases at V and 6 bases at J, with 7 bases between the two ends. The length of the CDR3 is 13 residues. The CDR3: CASSQDFSDTQYF. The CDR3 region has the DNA TGCGCCAGCAGCCAAGATTTCTCGGATACGCAGTATTTT.

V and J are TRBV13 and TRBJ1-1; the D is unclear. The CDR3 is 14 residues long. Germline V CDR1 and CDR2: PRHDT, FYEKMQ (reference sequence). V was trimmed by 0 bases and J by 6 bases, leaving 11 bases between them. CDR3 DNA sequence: TGTGCCAGCAGCTTAGGCGGGCGAGGGCCTGAAGCTTTCTTT. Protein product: CASSLGGRGPEAFF.

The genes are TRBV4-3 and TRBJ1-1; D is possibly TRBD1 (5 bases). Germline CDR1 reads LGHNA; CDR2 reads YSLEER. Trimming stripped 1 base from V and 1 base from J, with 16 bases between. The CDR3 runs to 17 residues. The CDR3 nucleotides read TGCGCCAGCAGCCAAGGGGTACGGGGCTACGGGAACACTGAAGCTTTCTTT. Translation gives CASSQGVRGYGNTEAFF.

The CDR3 reads CASSLNNSPLHF. In DNA, the CDR3 is TGTGCCAGCAGCTTGAATAATTCACCCCTCCACTTT. The V gene is TRBV7-2, the J gene TRBJ1-6; D is uncertain. The V and J ends lost 3 bases and 5 bases respectively, with 2 bases between them. The CDR3 length is 12 residues. Germline CDR1 and CDR2: SGHTA and FQGNSA. The variable domain in full, completed from reference TRBV7-2 and TRBJ1-6, reads GAGVSQSPSNKVTEKGKDVELRCDPISGHTALYWYRQSLGQGLEFLIYFQGNSAPDKSGLPSDRFSAERTGGSVSTLTIQRTQQEDSAVYLCASSLNNSPLHFGNGTRLTVT.

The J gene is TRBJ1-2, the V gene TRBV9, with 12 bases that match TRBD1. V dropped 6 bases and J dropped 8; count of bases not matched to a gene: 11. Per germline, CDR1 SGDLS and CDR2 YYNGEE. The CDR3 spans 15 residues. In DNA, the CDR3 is TGTGCCAGCACCCTGCCCGGGACAGGGGGCATGGGCTACACCTTC. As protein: CASTLPGTGGMGYTF.

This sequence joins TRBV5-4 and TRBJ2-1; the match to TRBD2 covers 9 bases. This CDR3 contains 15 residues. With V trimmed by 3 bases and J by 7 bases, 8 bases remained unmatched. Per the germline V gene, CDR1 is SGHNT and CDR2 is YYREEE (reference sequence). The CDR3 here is CASSSLAGVGNEQFF. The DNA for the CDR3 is TGTGCCAGCAGCTCGTTAGCGGGAGTGGGGAATGAGCAGTTCTTC.

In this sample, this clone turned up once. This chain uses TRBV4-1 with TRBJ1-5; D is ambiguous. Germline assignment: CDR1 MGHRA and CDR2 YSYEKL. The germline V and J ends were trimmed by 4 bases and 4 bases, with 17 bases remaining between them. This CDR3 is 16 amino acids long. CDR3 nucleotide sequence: TGCGCCAGCAGCCCACTACACCCTGGGGAGAATCAGCCCCAGCATTTT. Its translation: CASSPLHPGENQPQHF.

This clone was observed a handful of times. CDR3 residues: CASSEALNTEAFF. The CDR3 coding sequence is TGTGCCAGCAGTGAAGCGTTGAACACTGAAGCTTTCTTT. The chain uses TRBV2 and TRBJ1-1; D uncertain. The CDR3 contains 13 residues. The germline V gene encodes CDR1 SNHLY and CDR2 FYNNEI. Trimming pared 0 bases from V and 0 bases from J, leaving 2 bases between.